This T cell receptor beta chain was retrieved from a study of blood T cell repertoires in COVID-19. Profiled with immunoSEQ multiplex PCR; TCRdb holds only in-frame clones, not every one. This table holds 75,000 or so clones, roughly 84% found once. The CDR3 has 15 residues. V gave up 5 bases and J gave up 2 bases; unmatched junction bases: 9. Germline CDR1 MDHEN, CDR2 SYDVKM. The sequenced sample consisted of peripheral blood. The receptor was derived from a man aged 50 to 60 with acute or convalescent COVID-19. This chain uses TRBV28 with TRBJ2-7; 7 bases align to TRBD1. The CDR3 DNA is TGTGCCAGCAGTATTCCCCGGACAGGCACCTACGAGCAGTACTTC. Protein product: CASSIPRTGTYEQYF.